The rows below give T cell receptor beta chains drawn from one sample of a study of T cell responses to AZD1222 COVID-19 vaccine. Sequencing used immunoSEQ multiplex PCR; TCRdb keeps in-frame clones, though not all of them. Of roughly 180,000 clones in the sample, roughly nine tenths were seen once. The material sequenced was peripheral blood, taken 28 days after the second AZD1222 dose. These receptors came from an adult who received the AZD1222 COVID-19 vaccine. The CDR3 runs from the conserved cysteine through the conserved F or W. Fields, in order: J gene, clone size, D gene, V gene, CDR3 DNA, CDR3 protein. A D gene is named only where the DNA matches it firmly. Expanded clones are given a class, and other clones once, few, many or no size at all.

TRBJ2-1,NA,NA,TRBV5-4,TGTGCCAGCAGCTTGATGGCGGGGGCTCTTGTAAGGGAGCAGTTCTTC,CASSLMAGALVREQFF
TRBJ1-2,NA,TRBD1,TRBV6-2/TRBV6-3,TGTGCCAGCAGTAGACAGGGATCCGACGGCTACACCTTC,CASSRQGSDGYTF
TRBJ2-1,NA,NA,TRBV5-1,TGCGCCAGCAGCCCGGACAGTTATTTGAATGAGCAGTTCTTC,CASSPDSYLNEQFF
TRBJ2-1,NA,NA,TRBV18,TGTGCCAGCTCCATTGACAGGCCGAGCTCCTACAATGAGCAGTTCTTC,CASSIDRPSSYNEQFF
TRBJ1-1,NA,NA,TRBV5-1,TGCGCCAGCAGCCACGGGGGGGCCGGAGGAAACACTGAAGCTTTCTTT,CASSHGGAGGNTEAFF
TRBJ1-2,NA,NA,TRBV3-1/TRBV3-2,TGTGCCAGCAGCCAAGAGGCGTCAGGGGCTAGGCGCGGCTACACCTTC,CASSQEASGARRGYTF
TRBJ2-3,NA,TRBD1,TRBV19,TGTGCCAGTAGTGGTCGGACAGGGGTGGGAGATACGCAGTATTTT,CASSGRTGVGDTQYF
TRBJ1-1,once,NA,TRBV19,TGTGCCAGTAGTCTGTTAGCGGGGGGGCGAAAGAATGAAGCTTTCTTT,CASSLLAGGRKNEAFF
TRBJ1-6,NA,NA,TRBV7-9,TGTGCCAGCAGCCCGTGGGACCATAATTCACCCCTCCACTTT,CASSPWDHNSPLHF
TRBJ1-1,NA,NA,TRBV29-1,TGCAGCGTTGAGGGTAGGGCTAGGGACACTGAAGCTTTCTTT,CSVEGRARDTEAFF
TRBJ1-4,once,TRBD1,TRBV30,TGTGCCTGGGAACGGGACAGGAATGAAAAACTGTTTTTT,CAWERDRNEKLFF
TRBJ1-1,NA,NA,TRBV6-2/TRBV6-3,TGTGCCAGCAGTTACATGGGTGGGGGCACTGAAGCTTTCTTT,CASSYMGGGTEAFF
TRBJ1-5,NA,NA,TRBV6-6,TGTGCCGGGGGGGCCTCCAGGATTGGCAATCAGCCCCAGCATTTT,CAGGASRIGNQPQHF
TRBJ2-7,NA,TRBD1,TRBV6-1,TGTGCCAGCAGTGAATCCGGACAGGGAAGTGTCGAGCAGTACTTC,CASSESGQGSVEQYF
TRBJ2-3,many,NA,TRBV7-9,TGTGCCAGCAGCCCAAGGGGCGAGTTTGTAGATACGCAGTATTTT,CASSPRGEFVDTQYF
TRBJ2-7,NA,NA,TRBV2,TGTGCCAGCAAGGGAGAGACAGGAGCCCCCTACGAGCAGTACTTC,CASKGETGAPYEQYF
TRBJ2-7,NA,NA,TRBV6-1,TGTGCCAGCAGTGAAGAGAGATTCAGATCCTACGAGCAGTACTTC,CASSEERFRSYEQYF
TRBJ1-2,NA,TRBD1,TRBV7-2,TGTGCCAGCAGCTTAGTGACAGGGGGCGGCTACACCTTC,CASSLVTGGGYTF
TRBJ1-2,once,TRBD1,TRBV19,TGTGCCAGTCTCAGGGGGGATAACTATGGCTACACCTTC,CASLRGDNYGYTF
TRBJ1-4,NA,NA,TRBV19,TGTGCCAGTACCCCAGGTTGGAGGCCGGAAAAACTGTTTTTT,CASTPGWRPEKLFF
TRBJ1-5,NA,NA,TRBV6-5,TGTGCCAGCAGAGGTGGGGACCCCAATCAGCCCCAGCATTTT,CASRGGDPNQPQHF
TRBJ2-7,NA,NA,TRBV27,TGTGCCAGCAGTCTAACACGTAACTCCTACGAGCAGTACTTC,CASSLTRNSYEQYF
TRBJ1-3,NA,TRBD1,TRBV29-1,TGCAGCGCCCGACAGGGCGTTGGAAACACCATATATTTT,CSARQGVGNTIYF
TRBJ1-1,NA,TRBD1,TRBV7-9,TGTGCCAGCAGCTTAGCGCAAGGACAGGGCGGCACTGAAGCTTTCTTT,CASSLAQGQGGTEAFF
TRBJ1-5,NA,TRBD1,TRBV10-3,TGTGCCATCAGTGGGGGACAGGGTGGGTTAGGGCCCCAGCATTTT,CAISGGQGGLGPQHF
TRBJ2-7,NA,NA,TRBV4-3,TGCGCCAGCAGCCAAGAGCCGGCTATCTACGAGCAGTACTTC,CASSQEPAIYEQYF
TRBJ1-6,NA,NA,TRBV4-3,TGCGCCAGCAGCCAAGATTCTCAGGGGCATTCACCCCTCCACTTT,CASSQDSQGHSPLHF
TRBJ2-1,NA,NA,TRBV5-4,TGTGCCAGCAGCCCGGACAGATCCTACAATGAGCAGTTCTTC,CASSPDRSYNEQFF
TRBJ1-2,NA,NA,TRBV7-2,TGTGCCAGCAGCTTTTCAGGGATCGGCTATGGCTACACCTTC,CASSFSGIGYGYTF
TRBJ1-1,NA,NA,TRBV7-9,TGTGCCAGCAGCCACTTTACAGGGAACACTGAAGCTTTCTTT,CASSHFTGNTEAFF
TRBJ2-1,NA,NA,TRBV6-5,TGTGCCAGCAGTTACTCACGGGATGGGAATGAGCAGTTCTTC,CASSYSRDGNEQFF
TRBJ2-1,NA,NA,TRBV30,TGTGCCTGGAGTGAGGGAACTTCCTCCTACAATGAGCAGTTCTTC,CAWSEGTSSYNEQFF